Following are 9 T cell receptor beta chains from one sample sequenced in a study of spatial heterogeneity in lung cancer. From the 5' RACE reads, TCRdb called clonotypes with MiXCR, one entry per CDR3 protein. The sample holds tens of thousands of distinct CDR3 sequences, about 7.2% seen once. Time point denoted: sample taken at primary tumor resection. The sequencing here drew on PBMCs, taken at surgery. All receptors come from a female donor with early-stage non-small cell lung cancer.

This clonotype came up a few times. V and J are TRBV7-6 and TRBJ1-5; D gene ambiguous. CDR3 length equals 15 residues. V lost 5 bases and J 3 bases, leaving 14 bases between the germline ends. Germline V gives CDR1 SGHVS, CDR2 FNYEAQ. CDR3 loop: CASSRGGFNNQPQHF. The CDR3 nucleotides read TGTGCCAGCAGCCGCGGAGGGTTCAACAATCAGCCCCAGCATTTT.

This clonotype was seen repeatedly, ten times or more. This chain connects TRBV6-2 or TRBV6-3 to TRBJ2-7, with 9 bases fitting TRBD2. Per germline, CDR1 MNHEY and CDR2 SVGEGT. V lost 2 bases to trimming and J lost 0 bases; unmatched junction nucleotides: 5. CDR3 length equals 16 residues. CDR3: CASSYGLAGHSYEQYF. In nucleotides, the CDR3 is TGTGCCAGCAGTTACGGGCTAGCGGGACACTCCTACGAGCAGTACTTC.

This clonotype was recorded many times. The chain has TRBV29-1 and TRBJ2-5; the match to TRBD1 covers 8 bases. Trimming cost V 7 bases and J 1 base; bases outside gene matches: 8. The CDR3 has 14 residues. The V gene's germline CDR1 is SQVTM and CDR2 ANQGSEA. The CDR3 coding sequence is TGCAGCGCCCCAAGACAGGGGACCCAAGAGACCCAGTACTTC. It encodes CSAPRQGTQETQYF.

This clonotype was counted many times. This chain links TRBV19 with TRBJ1-5, with TRBD1 matching 7 bases. V lost 10 bases and J lost 0; bases outside the gene matches: 9. CDR1 LNHDA and CDR2 SQIVND come from the germline V gene (reference sequence). This CDR3 contains 15 residues. In DNA, the CDR3 is TGTGCCACCGGGACAGCCAAATATAGCAATCAGCCCCAGCATTTT. This encodes CATGTAKYSNQPQHF.

This clonotype was observed many times. The rearrangement uses TRBV20-1 and TRBJ2-7, with 7 bases that match TRBD2. Losses at the gene ends were 6 bases for V and 0 bases for J; bases not matched to a gene: 5. CDR3 length: 13 residues. Germline CDR1 is DFQATT and CDR2 is SNEGSKA (reference sequence). The CDR3 spells CSALAESSYEQYF. As DNA, the CDR3 is TGCAGTGCCCTAGCGGAGAGCTCCTACGAGCAGTACTTC.

This clonotype was counted between two and nine times. The V and J genes are TRBV21-1 and TRBJ1-2; TRBD1, the table's D call, lacks a check against the DNA. TRBV21-1 is noted as a pseudogene. The CDR3 contains 17 residues. This CDR3 reads CASSKDEGEGANYGYTF. DNA for the CDR3: TGTGCCAGCAGCAAAGATGAAGGGGAAGGAGCTAACTATGGCTACACCTTC.

This clonotype was seen ten or more times. The chain couples TRBV4-3 to TRBJ2-7; 10 bases are shared with TRBD2. Germline values: CDR1 LGHNA, CDR2 YSLEER. The CDR3 sequence is 17 residues long. V was clipped by 0 bases and J by 3 bases; unmatched bases: 8. CDR3: CASSQDQGTSDHYEQYF. The CDR3 DNA sequence: TGCGCCAGCAGCCAAGATCAGGGGACTAGCGATCACTACGAGCAGTACTTC.

This chain links TRBV7-9 with TRBJ2-2; D gene unclear. The CDR3 loop spans 14 amino acids. Germline V gives CDR1 SEHNR, CDR2 FQNEAQ (reference sequence). The V and J ends lost 2 bases and 5 bases respectively, with 9 bases between them. The CDR3, as DNA: TGTGCCAGCAGCTTACTAGAAAGTACCGGGGAGCTGTTTTTT. It specifies CASSLLESTGELFF. Combining the CDR3 with reference TRBV7-9 and TRBJ2-2 gives the whole variable domain DTGVSQNPRHKITKRGQNVTFRCDPISEHNRLYWYRQTLGQGPEFLTYFQNEAQLEKSRLLSDRFSAERPKGSFSTLEIQRTEQGDSAMYLCASSLLESTGELFFGEGSRLTVL.

CDR3: CASSVVHGGRSTDTQYF. The CDR3, as DNA: TGTGCCAGCAGCGTAGTCCACGGCGGGAGGTCCACCGATACGCAGTATTTT. The chain links TRBV9 to TRBJ2-3, with 8 positions matching TRBD2. This CDR3 comprises 17 residues. The V gene's germline CDR1 is SGDLS and CDR2 YYNGEE. V lost 0 bases and J lost 6; bases outside the gene matches: 12.